This T cell receptor (beta chain) was sequenced for a study of regulatory T cells in long-lasting Graves disease. Study-wide results and caveats: The work looked only at peripheral blood and did not look at thyroid tissue.

Described time point: newly diagnosed GD, antithyroid drugs for less than 3 months. The authors made the TCR library using RNA they extracted from PBMCs. This clonotype was seen ten or more times. Its matching antigen is unknown. Building the TCR beta libraries relied on iRepertoire HTBI primers, and CDR3 regions underwent Arm-PCR. TCRdb re-called the multiplex PCR reads with MiXCR, one entry per CDR3 protein. The repertoire holds some 250,000 distinct CDR3 sequences, with about 19% as singletons. Trimming removed 8 bases at V and 0 bases at J, with 22 bases between. CDR1 and CDR2 (germline): DFQATT, SNEGSKA (reference sequence). CDR3 length equals 16 residues.

This sequence was found in a female donor with Graves disease. The gene calls are TRBV20-1 and TRBJ1-2, with no clear D. Sequenced here: peripheral blood mononuclear cells (PBMCs), sampled at new diagnosis, from a patient treated with antithyroid drugs. The CDR3 protein is CSTDEVRSAANYGYTF. The CDR3 region has the DNA TGCAGTACCGACGAGGTGAGGTCCGCTGCTAACTATGGCTACACCTTC.